This entry lists 19 T cell receptor beta chains sequenced from one sample in a study of glioma-infiltrating T cells after dendritic cell vaccination. TCRdb's copy holds only in-frame clones and misses some; the assay was immunoSEQ multiplex PCR. The table lists about 30,000 clones, roughly nine tenths of them singletons. Sample: blood, taken before dendritic cell vaccination. These receptors came from a human donor with glioblastoma.

The CDR3 region is CASSLGGPYEQYF. The CDR3, as DNA: TGTGCCAGCAGCCTAGGGGGTCCGTACGAGCAGTACTTC. The chain links TRBV27 to TRBJ2-7, with D tentatively TRBD1 (6 bases). Germline CDR1 reads MNHEY; CDR2 reads SMNVEV (reference sequence). The CDR3 extends over 13 amino acids. Trimming took 6 bases from V and 4 from J, leaving 13 bases between them.

This clone has only one observation. V and J are TRBV9 and TRBJ2-3, with D maybe TRBD2 (6 bases). CDR1 and CDR2 from the germline V gene are SGDLS and YYNGEE. The CDR3 extends over 15 amino acids. Trimming stripped 0 bases from V and 0 bases from J, with 8 bases between. CDR3 sequence: CASSVGLGSTDTQYF. CDR3 nucleotides: TGTGCCAGCAGCGTAGGACTAGGTAGCACAGATACGCAGTATTTT.

The rearrangement links TRBV6-1 to TRBJ1-2; no clear D. Germline V gives CDR1 MNHNS, CDR2 SASEGT. CDR3 size: 11 residues. V lost 3 bases and J 5 bases, leaving 4 bases between the germline ends. The CDR3 bases are TGTGCCAGCAGTGACTATTATGGCTACACCTTC. Its translation is CASSDYYGYTF.

The CDR3 DNA follows: TGTGCCAGCAGTGTTAAAGGACAGGGAGTCGGTGAGCAGTTCTTC. Amino acids: CASSVKGQGVGEQFF. The V call is TRBV2, the J call TRBJ2-1, with 8 bases that match TRBD1. Trimming removed 4 bases from V and 9 bases from J; junction bases left unmatched: 11. Germline V gives CDR1 SNHLY, CDR2 FYNNEI. This CDR3 has 15 residues.

The CDR3 DNA follows: TGTGCCAGCAGTCCAAACTTAGGACACAGAAACACTGAAGCTTTCTTT. Its protein product is CASSPNLGHRNTEAFF. V usage is TRBV13 and J usage is TRBJ1-1, with D possibly being TRBD1 (5 bases). Trimming stripped 6 bases from V and 2 bases from J, with 19 bases between. The CDR3 contains 16 residues. The germline V gene has CDR1 PRHDT and CDR2 FYEKMQ (reference sequence).

A remark on this clone: The identical CDR3 is also encoded by other nucleotide sequences in the sample. V gene TRBV20-1 combines with J gene TRBJ2-7; 7 nucleotides match TRBD1. V lost 5 bases to trimming and J lost 11 bases; unmatched junction nucleotides: 9. CDR3 length equals 11 residues. CDR1 and CDR2 from the germline V gene are DFQATT and SNEGSKA (reference sequence). The CDR3 protein is CSAQSGTDEYF. In nucleotides, the CDR3 is TGCAGTGCTCAAAGTGGGACAGATGAGTACTTC.

The rearrangement joins TRBV7-8 to TRBJ1-6; D may be TRBD1 (6 bases). CDR3 length equals 16 residues. Trimming stripped 5 bases from V and 6 bases from J, with 17 bases between. Germline-derived CDR1 and CDR2 are SGHVS and FQNEAQ. The CDR3 region is CASSHRAVGINSPLHF. Written as DNA, the CDR3 is TGTGCCAGCAGCCACAGGGCGGTTGGAATTAATTCACCCCTCCACTTT.

The V gene is TRBV5-4, the J gene TRBJ1-2, with D unresolved. The CDR3 contains 12 residues. V lost 1 base to trimming and J lost 14 bases, with 15 bases between them. Germline CDR1 and CDR2: SGHNT and YYREEE (reference sequence). In DNA, the CDR3 is TGTGCCAGCAGCTTGCCATGGGAGGAGGTAACCTTC. It specifies CASSLPWEEVTF.

CDR3: CASSEDGSSYNSPLHF. CDR3 DNA sequence: TGTGCCAGCAGTGAAGATGGGAGCTCCTATAATTCACCCCTCCACTTT. The chain recombines TRBV6-1 with TRBJ1-6; D gene ambiguous. Trimming shortened V by 1 base and J by 0 bases, and 7 bases separated the two germline ends. This CDR3 is 16 amino acids long. The germline CDR1 and CDR2 sequences are MNHNS and SASEGT.

This clone appeared a few times. The chain combines TRBV6-5 with TRBJ1-5, with no clear D. Trimming stripped 5 bases from V and 4 bases from J, with 12 bases between. CDR3 length: 14 residues. In germline, CDR1 is MNHEY, CDR2 SVGAGI. The CDR3 reads CASSHQAPNQPQHF. The CDR3 DNA reads TGTGCCAGCAGTCATCAGGCCCCGAATCAGCCCCAGCATTTT.

This chain joins TRBV2 and TRBJ2-5; D uncertain. The ends were cut back, 3 bases at V and 0 bases at J, with 8 bases in the middle. Germline CDR1 SNHLY, CDR2 FYNNEI. The CDR3 loop spans 14 amino acids. The CDR3 DNA reads TGTGCCAGCAGTGAGTCCCAGTACCAAGAGACCCAGTACTTC. This sequence encodes CASSESQYQETQYF.

Worth noting for this clone: The junction departs from the called germline gene at one end, perhaps through a read error. The chain uses TRBV6-1 and TRBJ1-1; TRBD1 matches 7 bases. The CDR3 is 12 residues long. Germline V CDR1 and CDR2: MNHNS, SASEGT. The CDR3 is CACRGGNTEAFF. CDR3 coding DNA: TGTGCCTGCAGGGGGGGGAACACTGAAGCTTTCTTT.

The CDR3 sequence is CASSLGAETDTQYF. Written as DNA, the CDR3 is TGTGCCAGCAGCTTGGGCGCTGAAACAGATACGCAGTATTTT. The chain couples TRBV5-6 to TRBJ2-3; the D is unclear. CDR1 and CDR2 (germline): SGHDT, YYEEEE. The V and J ends lost 0 bases and 3 bases respectively, with 8 bases between them. CDR3 length equals 14 residues.

The CDR3 nucleotides are TGTGCCAGCAGTTTATCTAACCGGGGGGTGTCCCACGAGCAGTACTTC. Encoded protein: CASSLSNRGVSHEQYF. This chain links TRBV27 with TRBJ2-7; the match to TRBD2 covers 7 bases. Losses at the gene ends were 0 bases for V and 5 bases for J; bases not matched to a gene: 10. The length of the CDR3 is 16 residues. Germline CDR1 and CDR2: MNHEY and SMNVEV (reference sequence).

The chain links TRBV6-5 to TRBJ1-1, with D uncertain. The CDR3 totals 14 residues. Trimming pared 6 bases from V and 1 base from J, leaving 12 bases between. Per the germline V gene, CDR1 is MNHEY and CDR2 is SVGAGI. This CDR3 reads CASRILGRNTEAFF. The CDR3 bases are TGTGCCAGCAGGATTCTGGGGAGGAACACTGAAGCTTTCTTT.

The chain employs TRBV7-9 and TRBJ2-5; D is uncertain. This CDR3 has 12 amino acids. Germline CDR1 SEHNR, CDR2 FQNEAQ (reference sequence). V was cut by 3 bases and J by 1 base, with 3 bases left in between. The CDR3 is CASSFLQETQYF. CDR3 coding DNA: TGTGCCAGCAGCTTTCTCCAAGAGACCCAGTACTTC.

CDR3 in DNA: TGTGCCAGCAGAGGCCGGACAGCGATTGACTACGAGCAGTACTTC. Residues: CASRGRTAIDYEQYF. The chain links TRBV6-6 to TRBJ2-7; D may be TRBD1 (6 bases). This CDR3 is built from 15 residues. V dropped 6 bases and J dropped 3 bases, with 18 bases sitting between them. CDR1 MNHNY and CDR2 SVGAGI come from the germline V gene (reference sequence).

V is TRBV6-1 and J is TRBJ2-7; 9 positions match TRBD1. V trimming: 5 bases; J trimming: 5 bases; junction bases outside the gene matches: 4. Germline V CDR1 and CDR2: MNHNS, SASEGT. The CDR3 runs 13 residues. The CDR3 coding sequence is TGTGCCAGCAGTCACAGGGGGCTGAACGAGCAGTACTTC. As protein: CASSHRGLNEQYF.

The genes are TRBV6-5 and TRBJ1-5; D unclear. Germline-derived CDR1 and CDR2 are MNHEY and SVGAGI. Trimming took off 6 bases at V and 4 bases at J, with 10 bases between the two ends. The CDR3 is made up of 13 amino acids. This CDR3 reads CASSPLGNQPQHF. The CDR3 DNA reads as TGTGCCAGCAGCCCCCTCGGGAATCAGCCCCAGCATTTT.